This TCR beta chain was observed in a study of T cell responses to AZD1222 COVID-19 vaccine. As concerns this clone: The antigen remains undetermined.

Study-level points and caveats: Repertoires in all cases were sampled only once the peak T cell response had passed. Unmutated variant regions are reportedly targeted by nearly half of spike-specific TCRs. Donors skewed white British and female; clonal diversity was possibly underestimated. Increases in Spike-specific TCR breadth and depth were seen after two AZD1222 doses.

The CDR3 is 14 residues long. The germline gives CDR1 MDHEN, CDR2 SYDVKM. V shed 1 base and J shed 3 bases, with 9 bases lying between them. The repertoire was sequenced with immunoSEQ multiplex PCR; TCRdb's copy has only in-frame clones and lacks some. Here the sample spans under 170,000 clones, roughly 90% being singletons. The rearrangement uses TRBV28 and TRBJ2-5; D is possibly TRBD1 (5 bases). The sequencing here drew on peripheral blood, taken 28 days after the second AZD1222 dose. This TCR was sampled from an adult who received the AZD1222 COVID-19 vaccine. The CDR3 reads CASSLLPTEETQYF. CDR3 coding DNA: TGTGCCAGCAGTTTATTACCGACAGAAGAGACCCAGTACTTC.